This TCR beta chain was recovered during a study of CD8+CD57+ T cells in acquired aplastic anemia. Selection for sequencing was limited to patients who had shown CD8+CD57+ cell expansion by flow cytometry. The table lists this clonotype with many counts. Genomic DNA, serving as template, underwent TCR beta VDJ and CDR3 profiling. TCRdb called the reads again in MiXCR, with one record for every CDR3 protein. The table shows hundreds of thousands of distinct CDR3 sequences, with approximately 57% occurring only once. The V end lost 6 bases, the J end lost 3 bases, and 15 bases lay between the germline ends. The V gene's germline CDR1 is LNHDA and CDR2 SQIVND (reference sequence). This CDR3 comprises 15 residues.

The material sequenced was sorted CD4+, CD8+, or CD8+CD57+ T cells (not recorded which) from PBMCs. This receptor was obtained from a human donor with aplastic anemia. This sequence joins TRBV19 and TRBJ2-1; D assignment may be TRBD1 or TRBD2 (5 bases each). This CDR3 reads CASSDRLNLYNEQFF. In DNA form, the CDR3 reads TGTGCCAGTAGCGACAGACTAAACCTCTACAATGAGCAGTTCTTC.